The 32 T cell receptor beta chains reported below all come from one sample, sequenced in a study of T cell repertoires in ileal Crohn's disease. Time point: inflamed ileum from the surgical specimen. Profiled with immunoSEQ multiplex PCR; TCRdb holds only in-frame clones, not every one. The table has roughly 13,000 clones, more than 60% seen once. The sequenced sample consisted of ileal tissue. These receptors were collected from an adult with Crohn's disease.

The rearrangement uses TRBV27 and TRBJ1-4, with 9 bases aligning to TRBD1. CDR1 and CDR2 (germline): MNHEY, SMNVEV (reference sequence). The CDR3 is made up of 14 amino acids. The V and J ends lost 5 bases and 5 bases, in that order; junction bases with no gene match: 3. CDR3 sequence (DNA): TGTGCCAGCAGTAGGACAGGGGCGAATGAAAAACTGTTTTTT. Residues: CASSRTGANEKLFF.

The gene calls are TRBV5-3 and TRBJ1-2; D is undetermined. TRBV5-3 is marked as an open reading frame, function uncertain. This CDR3 has 19 amino acids. V was shortened by 0 bases and J by 0 bases, with 21 bases between the two germline ends. The CDR3 coding sequence is TGTGCCAGAAGCTTGGAGTCATTTTGTCTCAGGATAGCTAACTATGGCTACACCTTC. Translated: CARSLESFCLRIANYGYTF.

The table lists this clone with a count of one. V usage is TRBV16 and J usage is TRBJ2-1; D gene uncertain. The CDR3 covers 18 residues. Between the trimmed V and J ends, which lost 0 bases and 5 bases, there was a span of 20 bases. Germline CDR1 KGHSY, CDR2 FQNENV. In DNA, the CDR3 is TGTGCCAGCAGCCAATCCCCCGGACCCCAAGGCCCTAACAATGAGCAGTTCTTC. Amino acids: CASSQSPGPQGPNNEQFF.

The rearrangement joins TRBV5-4 to TRBJ1-1; TRBD1 might be the D (6 bases). Trimming removed 0 bases at V and 0 bases at J, with 12 bases between. CDR3 size: 16 residues. Germline V gives CDR1 SGHNT, CDR2 YYREEE (reference sequence). The CDR3 coding sequence is TGTGCCAGCAGCTTGGGTGGGGGCCAGGTGAACACTGAAGCTTTCTTT. Translation: CASSLGGGQVNTEAFF.

V and J are TRBV11-3 and TRBJ2-1, with unresolved D. This CDR3 has 14 amino acids. Germline lookup yields CDR1 SGHNT and CDR2 YENEEA. Between the trimmed V and J ends, which lost 5 bases and 10 bases, there was a span of 18 bases. CDR3 in amino acids: CASSPRTGPGEQFF. The CDR3 DNA follows: TGTGCCAGCAGCCCCCGGACGGGCCCCGGAGAGCAGTTCTTC.

This chain uses TRBV11-2 with TRBJ2-5, with D perhaps assigned TRBD1 or TRBD2 (5 bases each). The germline gives CDR1 SGHAT, CDR2 FQNNGV. The CDR3 totals 14 residues. Trimming left V 5 bases short and J 2 bases short, with 12 bases between. In DNA, the CDR3 is TGTGCCAGCAGCCCCGGGACCCTACAAGAGACCCAGTACTTC. Its protein is CASSPGTLQETQYF.

V and J are TRBV19 and TRBJ2-7; D is unresolved. This CDR3 is built from 15 residues. In germline, CDR1 is LNHDA, CDR2 SQIVND (reference sequence). V lost 0 bases to trimming and J lost 1 base, with 10 bases between them. The CDR3, as DNA: TGTGCCAGTAGTATAGATTCACAGTCGTCCTACGAGCAGTACTTC. Translation: CASSIDSQSSYEQYF.

This clone was detected a few times. The chain couples TRBV6-6 to TRBJ1-1; no definite D call. Germline loops: CDR1 MNHNY, CDR2 SVGAGI (reference sequence). Trimming cost V 7 bases and J 3 bases, with 15 bases left between them. The CDR3 length is 14 residues. CDR3 protein: CASNPDGDYTEAFF. The CDR3 nucleotides read TGTGCCAGCAACCCGGACGGGGATTACACTGAAGCTTTCTTT.

The table lists this clone with a few counts. This rearrangement joins TRBV6-6 to TRBJ2-7; tentative D call: TRBD2 (6 bases). Germline V lookup: CDR1 MNHNY, CDR2 SVGAGI (reference sequence). This CDR3 region has 15 residues. V gave up 7 bases and J gave up 0 bases, with 16 bases separating them. The CDR3 region has the DNA TGTGCCAGCATGAACCCGGCCGGGAGCTCCTACGAGCAGTACTTC. This codes for CASMNPAGSSYEQYF.

The J gene is TRBJ2-7, the V gene TRBV18, with 8 positions matching TRBD1. The CDR3 has 15 amino acids. J lost 7 bases, V lost 2 bases, and 10 bases had no gene match. CDR1 KGHSH and CDR2 LQKENI come from the germline V gene. For the CDR3, the DNA is TGTGCCAGCTCACCAGTCTGGCAGGGGGCCGAGGAGCAGTACTTC. Translation: CASSPVWQGAEEQYF.

The rearrangement joins TRBV6-6 to TRBJ2-2; D gene ambiguous. The CDR3 is 14 amino acids. Trimming took off 7 bases at V and 0 bases at J, with 9 bases between the two ends. CDR1 and CDR2 from the germline V gene are MNHNY and SVGAGI (reference sequence). CDR3 coding DNA: TGTGCCAGCACGCCAGGCACGAACACCGGGGAGCTGTTTTTT. Translation gives CASTPGTNTGELFF.

This clone has only a few counts. The V and J genes are TRBV7-2 and TRBJ2-1; 8 bases fit TRBD1. Germline V gene data show CDR1 as SGHTA and CDR2 as FQGNSA. The CDR3 length is 14 residues. Trimming at V came to 4 bases and at J to 9 bases, leaving 8 bases not matched to a gene. In DNA form, the CDR3 reads TGTGCCAGCAGCTCCGGACAGGGCAGTGGTGAGCAGTTCTTC. Its protein product is CASSSGQGSGEQFF.

This clone showed up just a few times. This chain connects TRBV5-6 to TRBJ1-4; TRBD1 matches at 9 bases. V lost 1 base, J lost 11 bases, and 12 bases stayed unmatched. The CDR3 has 16 amino acids. Germline CDR1 reads SGHDT; CDR2 reads YYEEEE. CDR3 region: CASSLKGQGLMAKLFF. The CDR3 region has the DNA TGTGCCAGCAGCTTGAAGGGACAGGGCCTAATGGCGAAACTGTTTTTT.

The chain uses TRBV10-2 and TRBJ2-7; 8 bases align to TRBD2. Trimming cost V 5 bases and J 7 bases; bases outside gene matches: 7. Germline V gene sequence: CDR1 WSHSY, CDR2 SAAADI. The CDR3 has 13 amino acids. The DNA for the CDR3 is TGCGCCAGCAGTCCGGTGGCTAGCGGGGAGCAGTACTTC. Protein: CASSPVASGEQYF.

The chain uses TRBV27 and TRBJ1-5; TRBD1 might be the D (5 bases). Germline V gene sequence: CDR1 MNHEY, CDR2 SMNVEV (reference sequence). V was pared by 1 base and J by 2 bases, with 6 bases between. The CDR3 is made up of 14 amino acids. The CDR3 loop reads CASSLFRGNQPQHF. CDR3 coding DNA: TGTGCCAGCAGTTTATTCAGGGGCAATCAGCCCCAGCATTTT.

The V call is TRBV11-1, the J call TRBJ1-1; D ambiguous. The CDR3 runs to 15 residues. V lost 3 bases and J 4 bases, leaving 15 bases between the germline ends. Germline V gene data show CDR1 as SGHAT and CDR2 as FQDESV (reference sequence). The CDR3 bases are TGTGCCAGCAGCTTTGGCCGCTCGCGAGGCACTGAAGCTTTCTTT. This sequence encodes CASSFGRSRGTEAFF. The whole variable domain, remainder taken from reference TRBV11-1 and TRBJ1-1, is EAEVAQSPRYKITEKSQAVAFWCDPISGHATLYWYRQILGQGPELLVQFQDESVVDDSQLPKDRFSAERLKGVDSTLKIQPAELGDSAMYLCASSFGRSRGTEAFFGQGTRLTVV.

The chain has TRBV21-1 and TRBJ1-2. TRBV21-1 is a pseudogene locus. This CDR3 contains 16 residues. The CDR3 loop is CASNQGRHLWSEGYTF. CDR3 bases: TGTGCCAGCAACCAAGGGCGGCACCTATGGTCTGAAGGCTACACCTTC.

The chain combines TRBV6-1 with TRBJ1-5, with TRBD1 matching over 9 bases. Germline V gene lookup returns CDR1 MNHNS and CDR2 SASEGT. After removal of 6 bases from V and 7 bases from J, the junction contained 10 bases not matched to a gene. The CDR3 has 15 amino acids. The CDR3 loop is CASRSDRGGRQPQHF. The CDR3 nucleotides read TGTGCCAGCAGAAGCGACAGGGGGGGGAGACAGCCCCAGCATTTT.

The V gene is TRBV29-1, the J gene TRBJ1-1; no reliable D call. Trimming took 4 bases from V and 4 from J, leaving 16 bases between them. The CDR3 has 14 amino acids. CDR1 is SQVTM and CDR2 is ANQGSEA in the germline V gene. CDR3 region: CSVVISRHPTEAFF. The CDR3 DNA reads as TGCAGCGTTGTCATAAGCCGTCACCCCACTGAAGCTTTCTTT.

In the case of this clone: Other DNA sequences in the same sample also yield this CDR3. V is TRBV19 and J is TRBJ1-5; D remains unclear. The CDR3 is 14 amino acids. V was pared by 1 base and J by 5 bases, with 9 bases between. Per the germline V gene, CDR1 is LNHDA and CDR2 is SQIVND (reference sequence). CDR3 DNA sequence: TGTGCCAGTAGTATAGTAGAAGAGGATCAGCCCCAGCATTTT. This translates into CASSIVEEDQPQHF.

The CDR3 is CASSEGQPNLYGYTF. CDR3 nucleotides: TGTGCCAGCAGTGAAGGACAGCCGAACCTCTATGGCTACACCTTC. The chain recombines TRBV6-1 with TRBJ1-2; D possibly corresponds to TRBD1 (5 bases). The germline V gene has CDR1 MNHNS and CDR2 SASEGT. The CDR3 spans 15 residues. V dropped 1 base and J dropped 4 bases, with 13 bases sitting between them.

The CDR3 here is CASSLGGQGAWVNTEAFF. The CDR3 nucleotides are TGTGCCAGCAGCTTAGGGGGACAGGGGGCGTGGGTGAACACTGAAGCTTTCTTT. The chain combines TRBV7-9 with TRBJ1-1, with 12 bases matching TRBD1. The germline V gene encodes CDR1 SEHNR and CDR2 FQNEAQ (reference sequence). V shed 1 base, J shed 0 bases, and the junction held 6 bases outside the gene matches. This CDR3 comprises 18 residues.

V and J are TRBV5-1 and TRBJ1-6; D is possibly TRBD1 (5 bases). This CDR3 has 14 amino acids. Germline V gene sequence: CDR1 SGHRS, CDR2 YFSETQ. The V end lost 4 bases, the J end lost 7 bases, and 12 bases lay between the germline ends. The CDR3 loop is CASSPRGPNSPLHF. CDR3 DNA: TGCGCCAGCAGCCCGAGGGGTCCGAATTCACCCCTCCACTTT. The variable domain in full, with the rest retrieved from reference TRBV5-1 and TRBJ1-6, is KAGVTQTPRYLIKTRGQQVTLSCSPISGHRSVSWYQQTPGQGLQFLFEYFSETQRNKGNFPGRFSGRQFSNSRSEMNVSTLELGDSALYLCASSPRGPNSPLHFGNGTRLTVT.

J is TRBJ2-1 and V is TRBV10-1; 7 bases line up with TRBD2. Germline CDR1 reads WNHNN; CDR2 reads SYGVQD (reference sequence). The V gene end was trimmed by 5 bases and the J gene end by 0 bases; junction bases not matched to a gene: 10. The CDR3 is made up of 17 amino acids. CDR3 amino acids: CASSPSIAGDSYNEQFF. As DNA, the CDR3 is TGCGCCAGCAGTCCCTCCATCGCGGGGGACTCCTACAATGAGCAGTTCTTC.

Only a few counts were recorded for this clone. V is TRBV4-1 and J is TRBJ2-6; D possibly corresponds to TRBD1 (6 bases). The germline V gene has CDR1 MGHRA and CDR2 YSYEKL. The CDR3 loop spans 18 amino acids. V dropped 0 bases and J dropped 0 bases, with 12 bases sitting between them. The CDR3 coding sequence is TGCGCCAGCAGCCAAGATCCGTGGACAGCCTCTGGGGCCAACGTCCTGACTTTC. Amino acids: CASSQDPWTASGANVLTF.

The J gene is TRBJ2-7, the V gene TRBV5-4; 9 positions agree with TRBD1. The CDR3 has 16 residues. The ends lost 3 bases at V and 0 bases at J; junction bases unmatched: 7. The germline V gene encodes CDR1 SGHNT and CDR2 YYREEE (reference sequence). As DNA, the CDR3 is TGTGCCAGCAGCTCTCCCGGGACAGGGAGCTCCTACGAGCAGTACTTC. Protein: CASSSPGTGSSYEQYF.

Of note for this clone: Other DNA sequences from this sample encode an identical CDR3 as well. The J gene is TRBJ2-3, the V gene TRBV5-1; 7 positions agree with TRBD1. Trimming cost V 4 bases and J 0 bases; bases outside gene matches: 8. Looked up from germline, CDR1 is SGHRS and CDR2 is YFSETQ. This CDR3 spans 16 amino acids. CDR3 amino acids: CASSPTGATSTDTQYF. The CDR3, as DNA: TGCGCCAGCAGCCCAACAGGGGCTACTAGCACAGATACGCAGTATTTT.

This chain joins TRBV6-6 and TRBJ1-1, with 8 bases lining up with TRBD1. The length of the CDR3 is 14 residues. Germline CDR1 is MNHNY and CDR2 is SVGAGI (reference sequence). Trimming at V came to 4 bases and at J to 5 bases, leaving 6 bases not matched to a gene. CDR3 sequence reads: CASSWTGWDTEAFF. The CDR3, as DNA: TGTGCCAGCAGTTGGACAGGGTGGGATACTGAAGCTTTCTTT.

The J gene is TRBJ1-5, the V gene TRBV18; D ambiguous. CDR1 KGHSH and CDR2 LQKENI come from the germline V gene. The CDR3 loop spans 15 amino acids. Trimming removed 3 bases from V and 2 bases from J, with 11 bases in between. CDR3 loop: CASSPDPFGNQPQHF. The CDR3 bases are TGTGCCAGCTCACCGGACCCCTTTGGCAATCAGCCCCAGCATTTT. Complete variable domain (other parts from reference TRBV18 and TRBJ1-5): NAGVMQNPRHLVRRRGQEARLRCSPMKGHSHVYWYRQLPEEGLKFMVYLQKENIIDESGMPKERFSAEFPKEGPSILRIQQVVRGDSAAYFCASSPDPFGNQPQHFGDGTRLSIL.

This rearrangement joins TRBV27 to TRBJ1-1; D may be TRBD1 (5 bases). The CDR3 has 17 amino acids. V was pared by 1 base and J by 2 bases, with 17 bases between. CDR1 and CDR2 (germline): MNHEY, SMNVEV (reference sequence). As DNA, the CDR3 is TGTGCCAGCAGTTTATGGATGCAAGGGGTGGGAAACACTGAAGCTTTCTTT. Protein product: CASSLWMQGVGNTEAFF.

In this sample, this clone turned up a few times. Other DNA sequences in this specimen translate into the identical CDR3. The chain joins TRBV10-3 to TRBJ1-5, with D unresolved. Germline assignment: CDR1 ENHRY and CDR2 SYGVKD. The length of the CDR3 is 15 residues. Trimming cost V 0 bases and J 4 bases, with 10 bases left between them. The CDR3 loop is CAISESRGGNQPQHF. CDR3 bases: TGTGCCATCAGTGAGTCGAGAGGTGGGAATCAGCCCCAGCATTTT.

This chain links TRBV19 with TRBJ1-1, with TRBD1 matching 8 bases. After removal of 5 bases from V and 2 bases from J, the junction contained 4 bases not matched to a gene. This CDR3 contains 14 residues. The germline V gene encodes CDR1 LNHDA and CDR2 SQIVND (reference sequence). In DNA form, the CDR3 reads TGTGCCAGTAGTGTTCAGGGGGCCAACACTGAAGCTTTCTTT. Its protein is CASSVQGANTEAFF.